The source of this T cell receptor beta chain is a study of shared clonotypes between healthy human individuals (dated by TCRdb to about 2020). Regarding the study in general: A couple of women and a few men aged 18 to 49 years were included in the cohort. Per donor, three plates each were used for CD4 naive and CD4 memory, two for CD8 naive, and one for CD8 memory. To estimate repertoire size and how much clonotypes are shared between individuals, the study performed deep sequencing of blood TCR repertoires from about five healthy adults. To increase sequencing depth and limit assay-specific biases, different laboratories used diverse techniques to prepare libraries and sequence TCR repertoires. Leukapheresis yielded between about 0.94 and 10 billion PBMCs per donor.

The V end loses 6 bases and the J end loses 5 bases, and a stretch of 16 bases separates them. Sequences KGHSH (CDR1) and LQKENI (CDR2) are obtained from the germline V gene. Reading from cysteine to phenylalanine, the CDR3 counts 14 amino acids. Only the CDR3 part of the read is kept: 42 bases, read in frame from the first base. The study at large found these results: Pairwise subsampling indicated that sequencing depth was expected to affect the degree of clonotype sharing among donors. Clonotypes shared by all four sorted-subset donors showed higher generation probabilities than non-shared clonotypes. Sampling was restricted to blood, and TCR repertoires in tissues likely differ from the TCR repertoires found in blood. Across four donors, 4.5% to 6.5% of naive CD4, 3.5% of naive CD8, under 2.5% of memory CD4, and approximately 0.4% of memory CD8 clonotypes were shared. Naive subsets generally had larger estimated clonotype richness than memory subsets. Because the study included only a small number of donors, the genetic and exposure-history diversity represented was limited. Even with the large sequencing depth, rarefaction of the sorted-subset datasets indicated that sequencing was incomplete.

A note on this clone: No antigen is known for it. No qualities accompany the bases; no much larger clone lies one base away.

Healthy HIV-negative adults with no recently reported acute infections or vaccinations were included as donors. Every donor was a Caucasian adult residing in Nashville, Tennessee, USA. CD8 memory samples combined magnetically selected CD45RO+ cells with CCR7-negative CD45RA+ effector memory (TemRA) cells. After blood collection by leukapheresis, PBMCs were isolated using Ficoll-Histopaque density gradient centrifugation and then cryopreserved in the vapor phase of liquid nitrogen. Analytical flow cytometry was used to check the purity and quantity of every magnetically sorted T cell population. From each sorted fraction, genomic DNA was isolated and quantified by UV absorbance on a Nanodrop 2000c. Using the deep immunoSEQ assay, TCR CDR3 regions were amplified from genomic DNA by multiplex PCR. Genomic DNA extracted from each cell subset was distributed evenly over all wells of several immunoSEQ 96-well plates, and each plate served as one replicate. For sorted subsets, 150 to 200 ng genomic DNA, equal to about 30,000 T cell genomes, was loaded into each replicate PCR. The purified libraries were quantified using a Qubit 3.0 fluorometer, sized with a Bioanalyzer 2100, and then quantified again using the KAPA Library Quantification kit. Every immunoSEQ 96-well plate was sequenced on a dedicated single-read 150-cycle Illumina NextSeq 550 flow cell. As for the original processing: Because only junctional sequences without quality scores were contained in the immunoSEQ output, filtering matching that applied to full-length reads could not be performed. Sequences were annotated with PyIR, a Python wrapper for IgBLAST v1.9, and V/J genes and CDR3 were assigned using IMGT germline references. Reads with weak V/J assignments (E-value above 1e-6), missing CDR3, stop codons, out-of-frame junctions, or ambiguous translated residues were removed. V3J clonotypes were defined by identical inferred V gene, J gene, and CDR3 amino acid sequence. The percentage overlap between two repertoires was calculated by dividing the number of shared unique clonotypes by the size of the smaller repertoire. Repertoire richness was assessed with RTK rarefaction, the Chao1 estimator, and Recon v2.1 estimates of unobserved clonotypes. OLGA was used to compute generation probabilities for all TCRbeta clonotypes that the gDNA method yielded from a handful of donors. This immuneACCESS table, as held by TCRdb, lists in-frame sequences with V and J called but not all clones. Of the missing ones, under half trace to an unresolved V gene in checked studies; the others have no known cause. V and J calls and clone size follow that table, whereas D and trimming were derived from the DNA. The sample table holds around 100,000 clones, of which roughly 70% were seen once. Clones ranked in the top ten supply over 20% of the sample.

The chain links TRBV18 with TRBJ1-1; the D region possibly corresponds to TRBD1 (6 bases align). This receptor was taken from a woman in her twenties or thirties in good health. The sequencing input was memory CD8+ T cells sorted from blood. Sample cell subset or site, as interpreted from the label and publication: CD45RO+ cells pooled with CCR7-negative TemRA cells. The CDR3 reads CASSPNRVRTEAFF. The bases are TGTGCCAGCTCCCCGAACAGGGTTAGGACTGAAGCTTTCTTT. Full variable domain (CDR3 extended with the reference TRBV18 and TRBJ1-1 proteins): NAGVMQNPRHLVRRRGQEARLRCSPMKGHSHVYWYRQLPEEGLKFMVYLQKENIIDESGMPKERFSAEFPKEGPSILRIQQVVRGDSAAYFCASSPNRVRTEAFFGQGTRLTVV.